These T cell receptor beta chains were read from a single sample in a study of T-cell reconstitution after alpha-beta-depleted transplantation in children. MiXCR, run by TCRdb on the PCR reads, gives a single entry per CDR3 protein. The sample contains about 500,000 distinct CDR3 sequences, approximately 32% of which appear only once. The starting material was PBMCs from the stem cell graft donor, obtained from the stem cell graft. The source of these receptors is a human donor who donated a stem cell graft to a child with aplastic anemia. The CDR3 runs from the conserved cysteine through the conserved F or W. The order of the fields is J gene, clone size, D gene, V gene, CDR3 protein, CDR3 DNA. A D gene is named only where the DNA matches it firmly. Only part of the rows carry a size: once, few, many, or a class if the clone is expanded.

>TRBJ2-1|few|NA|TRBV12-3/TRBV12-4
CASSSVLATAEQFF
TGTGCCAGCAGTTCTGTCCTAGCGACGGCTGAGCAGTTCTTC
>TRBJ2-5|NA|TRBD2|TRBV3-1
CASSQFGRGETQYF
TGTGCCAGCAGCCAATTTGGGCGGGGGGAGACCCAGTACTTC
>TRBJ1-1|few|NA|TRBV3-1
CASSRHQMNTEAFF
TGTGCCAGCAGCCGACATCAGATGAACACTGAAGCTTTCTTT
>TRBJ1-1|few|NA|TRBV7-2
CASSSPPIPGAFF
TGTGCCAGCAGCTCCCCACCGATCCCAGGGGCTTTCTTT
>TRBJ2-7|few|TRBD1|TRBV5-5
CASSPPGQAQYEQYF
TGTGCCAGCAGCCCTCCGGGACAGGCCCAATACGAGCAGTACTTC
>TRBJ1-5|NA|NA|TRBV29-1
CSVVEGNNQPQHF
TGCAGCGTTGTTGAGGGGAACAATCAGCCCCAGCATTTT
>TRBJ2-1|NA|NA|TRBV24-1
CATSDPRRGQFF
TGTGCCACCAGTGACCCCCGGAGGGGGCAGTTCTTC
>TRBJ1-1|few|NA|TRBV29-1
CSVVGGRGEAFF
TGCAGCGTTGTAGGGGGGCGGGGTGAAGCTTTCTTT
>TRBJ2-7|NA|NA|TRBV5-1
CASSLEGRQSSYEQYF
TGCGCCAGCAGCTTGGAGGGGCGCCAGAGCTCCTACGAGCAGTACTTC
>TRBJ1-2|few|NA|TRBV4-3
CASSPQVGSYGYTF
TGCGCCAGCAGCCCACAAGTAGGGAGCTATGGCTACACCTTC
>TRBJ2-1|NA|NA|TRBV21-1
CASSKRATGAPYNEQFF
TGTGCCAGCAGCAAACGCGCGACAGGGGCGCCCTACAATGAGCAGTTCTTC
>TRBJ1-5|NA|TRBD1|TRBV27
CASSRTGERGNQPQHF
TGTGCCAGCAGCAGGACAGGGGAGAGGGGCAATCAGCCCCAGCATTTT
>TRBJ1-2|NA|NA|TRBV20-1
CSASMGANRGYGYTF
TGCAGTGCTAGTATGGGAGCAAATAGGGGGTATGGCTACACCTTC
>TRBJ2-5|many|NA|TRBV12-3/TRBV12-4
CASSFRGTDDGETQYF
TGTGCCAGCAGTTTCCGGGGGACGGACGACGGGGAGACCCAGTACTTC
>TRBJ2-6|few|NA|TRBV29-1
CSVVASGANVLTF
TGCAGCGTTGTGGCCTCTGGGGCCAACGTCCTGACTTTC
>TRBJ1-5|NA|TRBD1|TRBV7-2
CASSLAVLGQGSISGQPQHF
TGTGCCAGCAGCTTAGCCGTACTGGGACAGGGGTCCATCTCCGGGCAGCCCCAGCATTTT
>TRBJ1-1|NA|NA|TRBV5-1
CASSLEPTGRNTEAFF
TGCGCCAGCAGCTTGGAGCCTACAGGGAGGAACACTGAAGCTTTCTTT
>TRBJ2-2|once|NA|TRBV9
CASSVLAGDTGELFF
TGTGCCAGCAGCGTTCTTGCGGGCGACACCGGGGAGCTGTTTTTT
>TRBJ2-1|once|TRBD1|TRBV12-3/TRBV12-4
CASSTDRSSYNEQFF
TGTGCCAGCAGCACGGACAGGAGCTCCTACAATGAGCAGTTCTTC
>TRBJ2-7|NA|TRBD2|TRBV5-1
CASSPRTSGYEQYF
TGCGCCAGCAGTCCACGGACTAGCGGGTACGAGCAGTACTTC
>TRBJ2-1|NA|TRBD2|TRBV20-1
CSAPRAGGPGEQFF
TGCAGTGCCCCCCGAGCGGGAGGGCCTGGTGAGCAGTTCTTC
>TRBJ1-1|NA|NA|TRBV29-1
CSVDGAPTGGDTEAFF
TGCAGCGTTGACGGGGCGCCCACCGGAGGGGACACTGAAGCTTTCTTT
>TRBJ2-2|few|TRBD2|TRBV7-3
CASSLLAGANTGELFF
TGTGCCAGCAGCCTACTAGCGGGGGCGAACACCGGGGAGCTGTTTTTT
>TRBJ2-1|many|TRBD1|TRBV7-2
CASSSGGGVGNEQFF
TGTGCCAGCAGCTCAGGGGGCGGGGTGGGGAATGAGCAGTTCTTC
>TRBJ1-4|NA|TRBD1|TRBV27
CASSISWDRSNLNEKLFF
TGTGCCAGCAGTATTTCGTGGGACAGGTCCAACCTCAATGAAAAACTGTTTTTT
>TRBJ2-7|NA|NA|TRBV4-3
CASSQDARGASSYEQYF
TGCGCCAGCAGCCAAGATGCAAGAGGGGCCTCTAGCTACGAGCAGTACTTC
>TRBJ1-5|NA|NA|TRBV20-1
CSGVGGLNQPQHF
TGCAGTGGGGTTGGCGGACTCAATCAGCCCCAGCATTTT
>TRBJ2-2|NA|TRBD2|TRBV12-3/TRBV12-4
CASSFSSGAGTGELFF
TGTGCCAGCAGTTTTTCCAGCGGAGCGGGGACCGGGGAGCTGTTTTTT
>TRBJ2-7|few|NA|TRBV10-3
CAIRDISPYEQYF
TGTGCCATCCGGGATATTTCCCCGTACGAGCAGTACTTC
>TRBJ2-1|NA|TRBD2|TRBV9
CASSVATGGNEQFF
TGTGCCAGCAGCGTAGCTACGGGGGGCAATGAGCAGTTCTTC
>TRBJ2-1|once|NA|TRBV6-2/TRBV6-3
CASSYSRGISSYNEQFF
TGTGCCAGCAGTTACTCTAGGGGGATCAGCTCCTACAATGAGCAGTTCTTC